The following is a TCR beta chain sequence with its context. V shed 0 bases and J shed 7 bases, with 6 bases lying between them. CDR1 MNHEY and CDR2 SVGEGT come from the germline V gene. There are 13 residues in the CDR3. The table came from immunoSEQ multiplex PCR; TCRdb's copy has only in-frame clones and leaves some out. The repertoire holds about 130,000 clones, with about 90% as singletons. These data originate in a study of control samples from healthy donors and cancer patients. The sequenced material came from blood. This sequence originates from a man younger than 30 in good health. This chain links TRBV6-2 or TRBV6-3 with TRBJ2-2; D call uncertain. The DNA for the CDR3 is TGTGCCAGCAGTTACTCGGGCAGCGGGGAGCTGTTTTTT. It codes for CASSYSGSGELFF.